These 11 T cell receptor beta chains came from one sample sequenced in a study of blood T cell repertoires in COVID-19. The method was immunoSEQ multiplex PCR; TCRdb's version includes in-frame clones alone and lacks a portion of them. The sample shows over 200,000 clones, around 91% of them seen only once. Sequenced: PBMCs or T cells enriched from blood (not recorded which). The receptors here all came from a man aged 25-40 years who had been exposed to COVID-19.

This chain joins TRBV3-1 (or the pseudogene TRBV3-2) and TRBJ2-2; TRBD2 aligns across 9 bases. The CDR3 extends over 14 amino acids. Germline CDR1 is LGHDT and CDR2 is YNNKEL (reference sequence). V shed 4 bases, J shed 5 bases, and the junction held 2 bases outside the gene matches. The CDR3 sequence is CASSRGLATGELFF. The DNA of the CDR3 is TGTGCCAGCAGCCGAGGACTAGCGACCGGGGAGCTGTTTTTT.

This chain links TRBV3-1 (or the pseudogene TRBV3-2) with TRBJ2-7; 8 bases map to TRBD1. From germline, CDR1 is LGHDT and CDR2 YNNKEL (reference sequence). The CDR3 totals 16 residues. The ends lost 0 bases at V and 2 bases at J; junction bases unmatched: 6. The CDR3 reads CASSQDRRTGPYEQYF. For the CDR3, the DNA is TGTGCCAGCAGCCAAGATCGGAGGACAGGGCCCTACGAGCAGTACTTC.

J is TRBJ2-1 and V is TRBV12-3 or TRBV12-4; a weak D match, TRBD2 (6 bases). Trimming left V 1 base short and J 12 bases short, with 7 bases between. This CDR3 contains 11 residues. The CDR3 coding sequence is TGTGCCAGCAGTTTAGGGGAGGTGCAGTTCTTC. It specifies CASSLGEVQFF.

The chain combines TRBV5-4 with TRBJ1-2, with 12 nucleotides matching TRBD1. CDR1 and CDR2 (germline): SGHNT, YYREEE (reference sequence). The CDR3 is 15 residues long. V trimming: 3 bases; J trimming: 8 bases; junction bases outside the gene matches: 8. CDR3 protein: CASSSPGQGARGYTF. The CDR3 nucleotides are TGTGCCAGCAGCTCCCCGGGACAGGGGGCAAGGGGCTACACCTTC.

The J gene is TRBJ1-5, the V gene TRBV4-1; D gene unclear. Germline V gives CDR1 MGHRA, CDR2 YSYEKL. Between the trimmed V and J ends, which lost 4 bases and 8 bases, there was a span of 27 bases. There are 18 residues in the CDR3. CDR3 nucleotides: TGCGCCAGCAGCCTTATTCTCTACCGGGATGTTCAGGAGAAGCCCCAGCATTTT. Its translation: CASSLILYRDVQEKPQHF.

This clone occurred once. The chain combines TRBV28 with TRBJ2-5, with D hard to call. V gave up 2 bases and J gave up 4 bases, with 5 bases separating them. Germline assignment: CDR1 MDHEN and CDR2 SYDVKM. This CDR3 is 12 amino acids long. As DNA, the CDR3 is TGTGCCAGCAGTTTACTAAGAGAGACCCAGTACTTC. Translation: CASSLLRETQYF.

The chain links TRBV10-3 to TRBJ2-7; D call uncertain. Germline assignment: CDR1 ENHRY and CDR2 SYGVKD. This CDR3 has 14 amino acids. Trimming took 8 bases from V and 0 from J, leaving 14 bases between them. CDR3 DNA: TGTGCCATCTCAACGACGACATTCTCCTACGAGCAGTACTTC. This translates into CAISTTTFSYEQYF.

V is TRBV4-3 and J is TRBJ1-1, with 7 nucleotides matching TRBD1. Looked up from germline, CDR1 is LGHNA and CDR2 is YSLEER. V lost 1 base to trimming and J lost 1 base; unmatched junction nucleotides: 3. This CDR3 is 15 amino acids long. For the CDR3, the DNA is TGCGCCAGCAGCCAAGTCTGGACAGGGAACACTGAAGCTTTCTTT. The encoded protein is CASSQVWTGNTEAFF.

The chain couples TRBV11-2 to TRBJ2-1; tentative D call: TRBD2 (7 bases). Deletions cut 3 bases from V and 3 bases from J, with 12 bases between. From germline, CDR1 is SGHAT and CDR2 FQNNGV. The CDR3 totals 15 residues. The CDR3 is CASSFGGGGYNEQFF. Here the CDR3 DNA reads TGTGCCAGCAGCTTTGGGGGGGGCGGCTACAATGAGCAGTTCTTC.

In its sample, this clone was seen a few times. This chain connects TRBV29-1 to TRBJ2-5; possible D gene TRBD1, 5 bases. Germline lookup yields CDR1 SQVTM and CDR2 ANQGSEA. CDR3 length: 11 amino acids. The V gene lost 3 bases and the J gene lost 9 bases, with 11 bases spanning the gap. CDR3 bases: TGCAGCGTTGATTACAAAGGGGCCCAGTACTTC. This codes for CSVDYKGAQYF.

V gene TRBV19 combines with J gene TRBJ2-2; D is uncertain. The V and J ends lost 4 bases and 6 bases respectively, with 15 bases between them. The CDR3 is 15 residues long. The germline V gene has CDR1 LNHDA and CDR2 SQIVND (reference sequence). The CDR3 sequence: CASSTLPDGPGELFF. In DNA, the CDR3 is TGTGCCAGTAGTACTCTACCTGATGGGCCCGGGGAGCTGTTTTTT.